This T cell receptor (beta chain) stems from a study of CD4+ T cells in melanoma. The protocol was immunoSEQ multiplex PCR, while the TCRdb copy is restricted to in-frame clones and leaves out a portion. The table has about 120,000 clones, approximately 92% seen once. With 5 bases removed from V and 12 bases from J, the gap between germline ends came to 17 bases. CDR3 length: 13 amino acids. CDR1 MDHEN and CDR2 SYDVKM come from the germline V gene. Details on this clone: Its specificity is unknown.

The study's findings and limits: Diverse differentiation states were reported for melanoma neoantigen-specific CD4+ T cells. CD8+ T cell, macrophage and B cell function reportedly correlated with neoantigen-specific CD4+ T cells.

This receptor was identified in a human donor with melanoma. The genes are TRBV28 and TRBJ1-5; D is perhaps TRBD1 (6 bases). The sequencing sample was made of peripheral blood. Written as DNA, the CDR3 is TGTGCCAGCAGTCCCACAGGGATATGGGGCCAGCATTTT. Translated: CASSPTGIWGQHF.